What follows is one T cell receptor (beta chain) and its context. This clone was recorded once. Which antigen it targets is not known. No clone much larger than this one lies a single base away; base qualities are absent. Other DNA sequences within the sample encode an identical CDR3. This sample stems from a study of OX40 agonist ivuxolimab in advanced cancers. For the study in its entirety: The costimulatory receptor OX40 (CD134) was targeted by ivuxolimab, a fully human IgG2 agonistic monoclonal antibody. Intravenous ivuxolimab was administered to patients every 2 weeks at six dose levels: 0.01, 0.1, 0.3, 1.5, 3 and 10 mg/kg. Of the 50 to 55 dose-escalation patients, hepatocellular carcinoma was present in approximately 20, melanoma in approximately 15, renal cell carcinoma in 9 and head and neck cancer in 9. The dose-escalation cohort was over 70% male with a mean age of roughly 60 years, ranging from roughly 23 to 90. Patients were allowed to have had prior anti-PD-1, anti-PD-L1 or anti-CTLA-4 therapy, and approximately 39% of the dose-escalation patients had been treated with checkpoint inhibitors. Partial responses occurred in three dose-escalation patients: two with cutaneous melanoma and one with hepatocellular carcinoma. Peripheral TCRbeta sequencing aimed to test whether ivuxolimab altered TCR sequence diversity and caused clonal T-cell expansion. The paper covers the monotherapy dose-escalation part of the phase I ivuxolimab trial, which included N = 52 patients. Points the paper makes about the study in general: After ivuxolimab, CD8+ T cells had more expanded clones than CD4+ T cells on average. Clonal expansion of both CD4+ and CD8+ blood T cells was observed from baseline to week 6 at doses 0.1 to 3.0 mg/kg. The antigen specificity of the peripheral T cells that underwent clonal expansion was not determined. Low levels of normalized T-cell clonal expansion were also shown by some nonresponding patients. In partial responders in the 0.1-3.0 mg/kg groups, normalized peripheral clonal expansion was found to be among the lowest, especially among CD8+ T cells.

Trimming removed 5 bases from V and 4 bases from J; the gene matches leave 3 bases unexplained. The CDR3 covers 13 residues, taking in both the cysteine and the phenylalanine. Only the CDR3 region is kept as DNA, spanning 39 bases read in frame from base 1. Based on the germline V gene (reference sequence), the CDR1 and CDR2 sequences are SEHNR and FQNEAQ. Patients with autoimmune disease history or receiving systemic immunosuppression were excluded from the trial. In every dose cohort, peripheral blood was drawn for TCR sequencing at baseline, cycle 4 day 1, and cycle 7 day 1. Samples came from an open-label, multicenter, first-in-human phase I dose-escalation trial of ivuxolimab. The trial enrolled adults with locally advanced or metastatic head and neck squamous cell, hepatocellular, melanoma or renal cell carcinoma. Before TCR sequencing, CD4+ T cells and CD8+ T cells from peripheral blood were sorted into separate populations.

Genomic DNA was extracted from sorted cells for sequencing of the TCRbeta CDR3 region. The immunoSEQ Assay was used to sequence the TCRbeta CDR3 regions. Here the immuneACCESS table is served through TCRdb, limited to in-frame sequences with V and J called. Missing clones are a known gap in these copies; in checked studies unresolved V genes cover under half, and the rest lacks a known reason. The sample data list under 90,000 clones, and 80% to 95% of these were observed just once. The top ten hold approximately 0.32% of the sample. The clonotype was recovered from an adult with an advanced solid tumor such as melanoma, head and neck, liver or kidney cancer. Source: CD4+ or CD8+ T cells sorted from blood, taken in a trial of the OX40 agonist ivuxolimab. The chain employs TRBV7-9 and TRBJ1-2; 8 central bases correspond to TRBD1. The CDR3 amino acid sequence is: CASSPQGAYGYTF. The nucleotides are TGTGCCAGCAGCCCCCAGGGGGCCTATGGCTACACCTTC.